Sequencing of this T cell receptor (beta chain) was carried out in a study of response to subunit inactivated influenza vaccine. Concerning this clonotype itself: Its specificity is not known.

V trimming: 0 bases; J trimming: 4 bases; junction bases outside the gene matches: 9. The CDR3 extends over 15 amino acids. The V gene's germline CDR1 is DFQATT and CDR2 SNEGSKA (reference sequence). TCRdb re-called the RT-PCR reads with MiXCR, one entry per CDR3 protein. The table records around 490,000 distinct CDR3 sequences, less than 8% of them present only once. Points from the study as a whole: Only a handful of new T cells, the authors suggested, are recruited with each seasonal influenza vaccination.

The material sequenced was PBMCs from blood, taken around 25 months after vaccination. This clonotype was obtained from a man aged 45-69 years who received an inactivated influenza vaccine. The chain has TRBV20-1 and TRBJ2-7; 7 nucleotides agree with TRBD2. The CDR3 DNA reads TGCAGTGCTAGAGATCCTAACGGGGGGTATTACGAGCAGTACTTC. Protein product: CSARDPNGGYYEQYF.